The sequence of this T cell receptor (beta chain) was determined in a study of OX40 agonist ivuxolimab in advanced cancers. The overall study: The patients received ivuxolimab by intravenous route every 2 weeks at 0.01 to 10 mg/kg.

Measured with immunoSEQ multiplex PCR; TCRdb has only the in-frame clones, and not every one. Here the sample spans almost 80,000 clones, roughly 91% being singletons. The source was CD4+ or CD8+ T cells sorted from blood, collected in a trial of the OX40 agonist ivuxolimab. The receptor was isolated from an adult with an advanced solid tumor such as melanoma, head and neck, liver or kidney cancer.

The CDR3 here is CASSSHSLRGSYNSPLHF. The CDR3, as DNA: TGTGCCAGCAGTTCGCACTCGTTACGGGGATCCTATAATTCACCCCTCCACTTT. The V call is TRBV27, the J call TRBJ1-6; D gene uncertain. V was shortened by 4 bases and J by 1 base, with 17 bases between the two germline ends. CDR3 length: 18 residues. Germline V gene lookup returns CDR1 MNHEY and CDR2 SMNVEV (reference sequence).